This is a list of T cell receptor beta chains from one sample in a study of blood T cell repertoires in COVID-19. Assay: immunoSEQ multiplex PCR; the TCRdb copy retains only in-frame clones and omits some. In the table there are some 180,000 clones, roughly 80% of which are singletons. The sequencing sample was made of PBMCs or T cells enriched from blood (not recorded which). Receptor source: a man in his fifties or sixties who had been exposed to COVID-19. The CDR3 runs from the conserved cysteine through the conserved F or W. The order of the fields is clone size, J gene, V gene, D gene, CDR3 DNA, CDR3 protein. D genes are given only for firm matches. Some rows have no size entry. The others give once, few or many, or a class for an expanded clone.

>-|TRBJ1-4|TRBV6-2/TRBV6-3|TRBD1
TGTGCCAGCAGTTACTCCGCCGGGACAGTTTCTGAAAAACTGTTTTTT
CASSYSAGTVSEKLFF
>-|TRBJ2-5|TRBV5-1|TRBD1
TGCGCCAGCAGCTCGGGGGACAGGGGCGGGGAGGAGACCCAGTACTTC
CASSSGDRGGEETQYF
>-|TRBJ2-1|TRBV2|-
TGTGCCAGCAGTGAAGGCGACTACAATGAGCAGTTCTTC
CASSEGDYNEQFF
>-|TRBJ2-4|TRBV29-1|TRBD1
TGCAGCGCCGGCAGGGACAGGGTAGACATTCAGTACTTC
CSAGRDRVDIQYF
>-|TRBJ1-4|TRBV18|-
TGTGCCAGCTCACCACCCGACAGTAATGAAAAACTGTTTTTT
CASSPPDSNEKLFF
>-|TRBJ1-1|TRBV6-5|-
TGTGCCAGCAGTTGGGGGGATTTGGCTTTCTTT
CASSWGDLAFF
>-|TRBJ2-3|TRBV18|TRBD2
TGTGCCAGCTCACCCGAGGGAGGGGCGGTAGATACGCAGTATTTT
CASSPEGGAVDTQYF
>few|TRBJ2-2|TRBV5-1|TRBD2
TGCGCCAGCAGCGGCACCCCTAGCGGCCTCGCGAACACCGGGGAGCTGTTTTTT
CASSGTPSGLANTGELFF
>once|TRBJ1-4|TRBV12-5|-
TGTGCTAGTGGTTTGGCCGGTTCGCTCGGACTGTTTTTT
CASGLAGSLGLFF
>few|TRBJ1-5|TRBV27|TRBD1
TGTGCCAGCGGAAACAGGGGCCTCAATCAGCCCCAGCATTTT
CASGNRGLNQPQHF
>-|TRBJ2-3|TRBV11-3|-
TGTGCCAGCAGCGAGGACTCCACTAGCACAGATACGCAGTATTTT
CASSEDSTSTDTQYF
>-|TRBJ1-2|TRBV9|-
TGTGCCAGCAGCGATACCGGGACACCTCTTTATGGCTACACCTTC
CASSDTGTPLYGYTF
>-|TRBJ1-2|TRBV27|-
TGTGCCAGCAGTCTACAGGGAACCTGGGGCTACACCTTC
CASSLQGTWGYTF
>-|TRBJ1-4|TRBV27|TRBD1
TGTGCCAGCAGGACAGGGGTTAATGAAAAACTGTTTTTT
CASRTGVNEKLFF
>-|TRBJ1-1|TRBV6-5|-
TGTGCCAGCAGTTACCTAGGGGCAATCAACACTGAAGCTTTCTTT
CASSYLGAINTEAFF
>-|TRBJ1-5|TRBV24-1|-
TGTGCCACCAGTGATTTGCGGGTGTCGGGCAATCAGCCCCAGCATTTT
CATSDLRVSGNQPQHF
>once|TRBJ2-5|TRBV27|TRBD2
TGTGCCAGCAGCTCGGGACTAACCCAAGAGACCCAGTACTTC
CASSSGLTQETQYF
>few|TRBJ2-7|TRBV18|TRBD2
TGTGCCAGCTCACGGGATTTGTCCGTAGCGGGGGCCTACGAGCAGTACTTC
CASSRDLSVAGAYEQYF
>-|TRBJ2-7|TRBV24-1|-
TGTGCCACCAGTGATCTTCCAGGGGAGGGCGAGCAGTACTTC
CATSDLPGEGEQYF
>-|TRBJ1-6|TRBV6-5|TRBD1
TGTGCCAGCAGGGGACAGGGGGTCTCACCCCTCCACTTT
CASRGQGVSPLHF
>once|TRBJ2-1|TRBV5-4|-
TGTGCCAGCAGCTTGGAGGCCGAGGTGGCCTACAATGAGCAGTTCTTC
CASSLEAEVAYNEQFF
>-|TRBJ2-7|TRBV6-2/TRBV6-3|-
TGTGCCAGCAGTTACCGGGACACCTACGAGCAGTACTTC
CASSYRDTYEQYF
>-|TRBJ2-6|TRBV7-3|-
TGTGCCAGCAGCGCCCCGTATGGCGGGGCCAACGTCCTGACTTTC
CASSAPYGGANVLTF
>few|TRBJ1-4|TRBV28|-
TGTGCCAGCAGTCCCGAGATGGGGGGGGTTCGTGAAAAACTGTTTTTT
CASSPEMGGVREKLFF
>-|TRBJ1-6|TRBV25-1|-
TGTGCCAGCAGTGAACCCACCGGGGGGGGTTCACCCCTCCACTTT
CASSEPTGGGSPLHF
>-|TRBJ1-2|TRBV19|TRBD1
TGTGCCAGTAGTATAAACAGGGGGCTGGAGGGCTACACCTTC
CASSINRGLEGYTF
>-|TRBJ1-4|TRBV7-9|TRBD1
TGTGCCAGCAAGACGACAGGGGCAAACGAAAAACTGTTTTTT
CASKTTGANEKLFF
>-|TRBJ2-3|TRBV27|-
TGTGCCAGCAGTCAGACTCCTTTGGCTAGCGGCACAGATACGCAGTATTTT
CASSQTPLASGTDTQYF
>few|TRBJ2-1|TRBV5-1|-
TGCGCCAGCAGCTACTCAAATGAGCAGTTCTTC
CASSYSNEQFF
>-|TRBJ1-1|TRBV29-1|-
TGCAGCTACACCGCGGGCACTGAAGCTTTCTTT
CSYTAGTEAFF
>many|TRBJ2-1|TRBV7-9|-
TGTGCCAGCAGCCTCGGTGAGGGCCGAAACAGGGATGAGCAGTTCTTC
CASSLGEGRNRDEQFF
>-|TRBJ2-5|TRBV28|TRBD1
TGTGCCAGCAGTAGCCGGGACAGGGTTTTGGAGACCCAGTACTTC
CASSSRDRVLETQYF
>once|TRBJ2-1|TRBV7-2|-
TGTGCCAGCAGACGCTCCGTGGGGCAGGGGCAGGGTGAGCAGTTCTTC
CASRRSVGQGQGEQFF
>-|TRBJ2-2|TRBV5-1|TRBD1
TGCGCCAGCAGCTCGCCGGGACAGGGGGCTACCCAGGGGGCCACCGGGGAGCTGTTTTTT
CASSSPGQGATQGATGELFF
>-|TRBJ2-7|TRBV12-2|-
TGTGCAAGTCGCCCTCGGACTAGCGGGAGATCCGAGCAGTACTTC
CASRPRTSGRSEQYF
>-|TRBJ2-1|TRBV5-1|TRBD2
TGCGCCAGCAGGAGGACTAGCGAGGGTTACAATGAGCAGTTCTTC
CASRRTSEGYNEQFF
>-|TRBJ2-3|TRBV30|-
TGTGCCTGGAGTGTACTAGCCCTTTACACAGATACGCAGTATTTT
CAWSVLALYTDTQYF
>few|TRBJ1-1|TRBV6-2/TRBV6-3|-
TGTGCCAGCAGTTACTCTACGGGGTTCACTGAAGCTTTCTTT
CASSYSTGFTEAFF
>-|TRBJ2-7|TRBV9|TRBD1
TGTGCCAGCACCCCCACGGGACAGGGCTTGGGGGAGCAGTACTTC
CASTPTGQGLGEQYF
>once|TRBJ2-7|TRBV3-1/TRBV3-2|-
TGTGCCAGCAGTCTAGCGTCTGCCTACGAGCAGTACTTC
CASSLASAYEQYF
>once|TRBJ2-2|TRBV3-1/TRBV3-2|-
TGTGCCAGCAGCCAAGTTGAACATACGAACACCGGGGAGCTGTTTTTT
CASSQVEHTNTGELFF
>-|TRBJ1-2|TRBV2|TRBD1
TGTGCCAGCAGTGAAAGAAGGACAGGGGCGGGCGGCTACACCTTC
CASSERRTGAGGYTF
>-|TRBJ2-3|TRBV3-1/TRBV3-2|-
TGTGCCAGCAGCCAAGATCCCGGGAGTTGGGCAGATACGCAGTATTTT
CASSQDPGSWADTQYF
>-|TRBJ2-5|TRBV6-5|TRBD1
TGTGCCAGCAGAGAGGACAGGGTCCAAGAGACCCAGTACTTC
CASREDRVQETQYF
>-|TRBJ2-7|TRBV23-1|-
TGCGCCAGCAGTCAATCGTCCAGGAGGGACCCATACGAGCAGTACTTC
CASSQSSRRDPYEQYF
>-|TRBJ1-5|TRBV30|-
TGTGCCTGGAGTGTACGGGCAGGGTCCAATCAGCCCCAGCATTTT
CAWSVRAGSNQPQHF
>-|TRBJ2-1|TRBV7-3|TRBD2
TGTGCCAGCAGTCTATCGGGAGGTTACAATGAGCAGTTCTTC
CASSLSGGYNEQFF
>-|TRBJ1-2|TRBV29-1|-
TGCAGCGCACATTCCCCGTCTAACTATGGCTACACCTTC
CSAHSPSNYGYTF
>-|TRBJ2-1|TRBV6-5|-
TGTGCCAGCAGAGGTTCCGGAGGGATGCTCAATGAGCAGTTCTTC
CASRGSGGMLNEQFF
>-|TRBJ1-1|TRBV28|-
TGTGCCAGCAGTTCCCGGGGCACTGAAGCTTTCTTT
CASSSRGTEAFF
>many|TRBJ2-7|TRBV4-3|TRBD1
TGCGCCAGCAGCCAAGAGGACAGGGGGCCCTACGAGCAGTACTTC
CASSQEDRGPYEQYF
>-|TRBJ1-2|TRBV27|TRBD1
TGTGCCAGCAGTCCCCAGGGGGCTTGGGGTGGCTACACCTTC
CASSPQGAWGGYTF
>few|TRBJ2-2|TRBV5-1|-
TGCGCCAGCAGCTGGGACACCCCTAGGCCCGGGGAGCTGTTTTTT
CASSWDTPRPGELFF